This TCR beta chain was captured by sequencing in a study of OX40 agonist ivuxolimab in advanced cancers. The wider study: Administration of intravenous ivuxolimab to patients occurred every 2 weeks at 0.01 to 10 mg/kg.

Study-level points and caveats: Fewer expanded clones were found on average in CD4+ than in CD8+ T cells. Some patients who did not respond also had low normalized T-cell clonal expansion.

Turning to this clone: Its target is not known.

The CDR3 contains 16 residues. Trimming removed 4 bases at V and 3 bases at J, with 19 bases between. The germline gives CDR1 SGHDN, CDR2 FVKESK. Sequencing was performed with immunoSEQ multiplex PCR; in TCRdb, only in-frame clones are kept and a portion is missing. Of about 73,000 clones in the sample, around 90% were seen once. This TCR was recovered from an adult with an advanced solid tumor such as melanoma, head and neck, liver or kidney cancer. Material: CD4+ or CD8+ T cells sorted from blood, obtained in a trial of the OX40 agonist ivuxolimab. The chain couples TRBV14 to TRBJ2-7; D is uncertain. CDR3 loop: CASSPRTSEAYYEQYF. As DNA, the CDR3 is TGTGCCAGCAGCCCCCGGACCTCCGAGGCATACTACGAGCAGTACTTC.